This passage covers 16 T cell receptor beta chains from one sample sequenced in a study of blood T cells in healthy people across ages. Sample-barcoded 5' priming and a J-beta primer mix drove a second PCR of about 6 to 12 cycles. TCRdb reanalysed the 5' RACE reads using MiXCR and keeps one entry per CDR3 protein. The table records around 1,000,000 distinct CDR3 sequences, under 30% of them present only once. These data were also filed under a second study, of T cells of mothers and their children.

The sample taken for sequencing was blood. The receptors were gathered from a girl aged 2 to 10 in good health.

This chain links TRBV4-1 with TRBJ2-5; possibly TRBD1 for D (7 bases). The J call may be faulty, since TRBJ2-7 better matches the DNA end. The germline V gene has CDR1 MGHRA and CDR2 YSYEKL. The CDR3 consists of 15 residues. CDR3 sequence (DNA): TGCGCCAGCAGCCACTTGCAGGGGGAGGCCTACGAGCAGTACTTC. Protein product: CASSHLQGEAYEQYF.

This clonotype was picked up a small number of times. This chain links TRBV29-1 with TRBJ2-2; perhaps D is TRBD1 or TRBD2 (5 bases each). Germline CDR1 reads SQVTM; CDR2 reads ANQGSEA. V lost 6 bases to trimming and J lost 4 bases, with 18 bases between them. The CDR3 runs 15 residues. CDR3 loop: CSVPGDGKITGELFF. The CDR3 region has the DNA TGCAGCGTCCCCGGGGACGGGAAAATCACCGGGGAGCTGTTTTTT.

This clonotype was seen a handful of times. This chain links TRBV29-1 with TRBJ1-4; tentative D call: TRBD1 (6 bases). Germline V CDR1 and CDR2: SQVTM, ANQGSEA. There are 15 residues in the CDR3. Trimming took off 4 bases at V and 8 bases at J, with 20 bases between the two ends. In nucleotides, the CDR3 is TGCAGCGTTGGGCTATTGGACAGTGGGGGGGAAAAACTGTTTTTT. Translation gives CSVGLLDSGGEKLFF.

This clonotype has at least ten counts. The V call is TRBV9, the J call TRBJ2-5, with 8 bases that match TRBD1. The CDR3 has 13 residues. V trimming: 0 bases; J trimming: 5 bases; junction bases outside the gene matches: 0. Germline assignment: CDR1 SGDLS and CDR2 YYNGEE. The CDR3 DNA sequence: TGTGCCAGCAGCGTAGGACAGGGGGAGACCCAGTACTTC. Translated: CASSVGQGETQYF.

About this clonotype: Germline is not matched at one junction end, which may reflect a read error. V usage is TRBV28 and J usage is TRBJ2-1; TRBD2 aligns across 9 bases. Germline lookup yields CDR1 MDHEN and CDR2 SYDVKM. The length of the CDR3 is 18 residues. CDR3 sequence (DNA): TGTGCCAGCAGTGGGGATTGGCGGGGGGGTAGCTCCAACAATGAGCAGTTCTTC. It encodes CASSGDWRGGSSNNEQFF.

V is TRBV12-3 or TRBV12-4 and J is TRBJ1-3; 9 nucleotides line up with TRBD1. The V gene end was trimmed by 5 bases and the J gene end by 3 bases; junction bases not matched to a gene: 8. The CDR3 has 16 amino acids. For the CDR3, the DNA is TGTGCCAGCAGTAAAGAACAGGGGGCAAGTGGAAACACCATATATTTT. Encoded protein: CASSKEQGASGNTIYF.

The V call is TRBV7-9, the J call TRBJ2-7; D is unresolved. The CDR3 sequence is 12 residues long. V lost 2 bases and J lost 5, with 7 bases in between. Germline CDR1 reads SEHNR; CDR2 reads FQNEAQ (reference sequence). The CDR3 sequence is CASSLRTDEQYF. The CDR3 DNA follows: TGTGCCAGCAGCTTACGGACCGACGAGCAGTACTTC.

This clonotype was seen a handful of times. The chain couples TRBV7-8 to TRBJ2-3, with 7 positions matching TRBD2. Germline values: CDR1 SGHVS, CDR2 FQNEAQ. CDR3 size: 16 residues. V gave up 5 bases and J gave up 1 base; unmatched junction bases: 9. The CDR3: CASSPRTSYGTDTQYF. CDR3 DNA: TGTGCCAGCAGCCCGAGGACTAGTTACGGCACAGATACGCAGTATTTT.

This clonotype occurred many times. V is TRBV5-8 and J is TRBJ2-5; D remains ambiguous. CDR3 size: 14 residues. CDR1 is SGHTS and CDR2 is YDEGEE in the germline V gene. Trimming shortened V by 1 base and J by 5 bases, and 12 bases separated the two germline ends. This chain's CDR3 is CASSLYLVGETQYF. The CDR3 bases are TGTGCCAGCAGCTTGTATCTAGTGGGGGAGACCCAGTACTTC.

Regarding this clonotype: One junction end does not reproduce the germline sequence, and a read error may be involved. This chain connects TRBV4-1 to TRBJ1-1, with D possibly matching TRBD1 (6 bases). The germline CDR1 and CDR2 sequences are MGHRA and YSYEKL. The CDR3 is 16 amino acids. In nucleotides, the CDR3 is TGCGCCAGCGGCCAAGACGGTGGCAGGGGTCCCACTGAAGCTTTCTTT. Translating it yields CASGQDGGRGPTEAFF.

The table lists this clonotype with a few counts. The rearrangement joins TRBV19 to TRBJ2-4; D call uncertain. V was cut by 6 bases and J by 7 bases, with 16 bases left in between. The CDR3 extends over 14 amino acids. CDR1 is LNHDA and CDR2 is SQIVND in the germline V gene (reference sequence). CDR3 residues: CASRIQVSINIQYF. Written as DNA, the CDR3 is TGTGCCAGTAGGATCCAGGTTTCAATTAACATTCAGTACTTC.

Details on this clonotype: The junction and the germline gene differ at one end; a read error may be behind it. The chain carries TRBV29-1 and TRBJ1-4; 8 bases match TRBD1. Germline CDR1 and CDR2: SQVTM and ANQGSEA. The CDR3 has 15 amino acids. The CDR3 sequence is CSVEDGTGLNEKLLF. DNA of the CDR3: TGCAGCGTTGAAGATGGGACAGGCCTAAATGAAAAACTGCTTTTT.

The chain combines TRBV4-3 with TRBJ2-7; D not resolved. Germline V gene sequence: CDR1 LGHNA, CDR2 YSLEER. CDR3 size: 13 residues. Trimming removed 4 bases at V and 5 bases at J, with 12 bases between. The CDR3 is CASSRDSSHEQYF. The CDR3 nucleotides are TGCGCCAGCAGCCGTGATTCCTCTCACGAGCAGTACTTC.

The chain links TRBV15 to TRBJ2-5; D unresolved. The CDR3 runs to 15 residues. Trimming shortened V by 0 bases and J by 2 bases, and 10 bases separated the two germline ends. Germline-derived CDR1 and CDR2 are LNHNV and YYDKDF (reference sequence). DNA for the CDR3: TGTGCCACCAGCAGAGATGGCGGAGAGCAAGAGACCCAGTACTTC. This translates into CATSRDGGEQETQYF.

This clonotype was recorded many times. V gene TRBV29-1 combines with J gene TRBJ1-1; D might be TRBD1 (5 bases). CDR1 is SQVTM and CDR2 is ANQGSEA in the germline V gene. Trimming took off 5 bases at V and 5 bases at J, with 9 bases between the two ends. This CDR3 spans 11 amino acids. CDR3 in amino acids: CSVSGGTEAFF. CDR3 in DNA: TGCAGCGTTTCCGGGGGGACTGAAGCTTTCTTT.

The rearrangement uses TRBV10-3 and TRBJ2-5; D call uncertain. The germline V gene has CDR1 ENHRY and CDR2 SYGVKD. The ends were cut back, 9 bases at V and 3 bases at J, with 17 bases in the middle. The CDR3 is 14 amino acids. CDR3 sequence reads: CAIAAAYQEETQYF. CDR3 in DNA: TGTGCCATTGCTGCGGCGTACCAGGAAGAGACCCAGTACTTC.